A single sample gave rise to the 19 T cell receptor beta chains below, sequenced in a study of vaccination effects on CD4 cells after COVID-19. These TCRs are of unknown antigen specificity. Sequencing in the ViraFEST assay came after antigen-specific CD4+ T cells had been expanded with viral peptide pools, which were used to stimulate PBMC. Scientists isolated CD4+ T cells after an approximately 10-day culture period ended. Each participant received a vaccine that was either BNT162b2 or mRNA-1273, given as two doses. This table comes from immunoSEQ multiplex PCR, and its TCRdb copy is limited to in-frame clones, with some not included. Among around 30,000 clones, roughly 63% were seen once, and the ten largest hold approximately 8.2%. This material consisted of CD4+ T cells from PBMCs cultured with SARS-CoV-2 spike peptides, taken after COVID-19 vaccination. These receptor sequences come from a human donor who received a COVID-19 vaccine.

This sequence joins TRBV9 and TRBJ1-6; TRBD1 matches 12 bases. The trim removed 0 bases at V and 12 bases at J, leaving 7 bases unmatched. The CDR3 spans 16 residues. Germline CDR1 is SGDLS and CDR2 is YYNGEE. CDR3 DNA sequence: TGTGCCAGCAGCGTAGAACCCGGGACAGGGGGCCGACCCCTCCACTTT. Translated, it gives CASSVEPGTGGRPLHF.

V usage is TRBV6-5 and J usage is TRBJ1-1; D gene ambiguous. Trimming removed 8 bases at V and 1 base at J, with 8 bases between. Germline-derived CDR1 and CDR2 are MNHEY and SVGAGI. This CDR3 spans 12 amino acids. The CDR3, as DNA: TGTGCCAGCTGGCGCAGGAACACTGAAGCTTTCTTT. It yields the protein CASWRRNTEAFF.

V and J are TRBV3-1 (or the pseudogene TRBV3-2) and TRBJ2-3; 8 bases match TRBD1. Germline loops: CDR1 LGHDT, CDR2 YNNKEL (reference sequence). V trimming: 1 base; J trimming: 2 bases; junction bases outside the gene matches: 5. This CDR3 has 16 residues. CDR3 loop: CASSQGDRGTTDTQYF. CDR3 DNA sequence: TGTGCCAGCAGCCAAGGCGACAGGGGAACCACAGATACGCAGTATTTT.

The V call is TRBV6-5, the J call TRBJ1-2; TRBD1 aligns across 7 bases. Germline CDR1 and CDR2: MNHEY and SVGAGI. The CDR3 is made up of 14 amino acids. V gave up 6 bases and J gave up 3 bases; unmatched junction bases: 7. The CDR3 sequence: CASRTGMRDYGYTF. CDR3 nucleotide sequence: TGTGCCAGCAGGACAGGGATGAGGGACTATGGCTACACCTTC.

This chain joins TRBV11-3 and TRBJ2-2; 13 positions match TRBD2. J gave up 6 bases and V 4 bases, and 8 bases lay outside the gene matches. Germline assignment: CDR1 SGHNT and CDR2 YENEEA. CDR3 length: 17 amino acids. The CDR3 nucleotides are TGTGCCAGCAGCTCCCTCACTAGCGGGAGGGCCCCCGGGGAGCTGTTTTTT. Translated: CASSSLTSGRAPGELFF.

The V gene is TRBV19, the J gene TRBJ1-2, with 7 nucleotides matching TRBD1. CDR3 length: 15 amino acids. Germline V gene data show CDR1 as LNHDA and CDR2 as SQIVND (reference sequence). V lost 4 bases and J lost 0; bases outside the gene matches: 5. The CDR3 region has the DNA TGTGCCAGTAGTACCCGGGACAGCGCTAACTATGGCTACACCTTC. Translating it yields CASSTRDSANYGYTF.

The chain couples TRBV15 to TRBJ1-5, with a tentative D call TRBD1 (6 bases). Trimming removed 5 bases at V and 5 bases at J, with 19 bases between. Germline values: CDR1 LNHNV, CDR2 YYDKDF (reference sequence). This CDR3 is built from 16 residues. The CDR3 DNA follows: TGTGCCACCAGCGCGGGGGCTAGGGCGGGGGATCAGCCCCAGCATTTT. Its protein is CATSAGARAGDQPQHF.

This chain connects TRBV10-3 to TRBJ1-6; D gene unclear. Deletions cut 5 bases from V and 7 bases from J, with 9 bases between. This CDR3 contains 13 residues. CDR1 and CDR2 from the germline V gene are ENHRY and SYGVKD. CDR3 sequence: CAISRTTNSPLHF. CDR3 bases: TGTGCCATCAGTAGGACTACGAATTCACCCCTCCACTTT.

J is TRBJ1-6 and V is TRBV7-9, with D uncertain. The length of the CDR3 is 13 residues. Germline CDR1 reads SEHNR; CDR2 reads FQNEAQ (reference sequence). V was cut by 5 bases and J by 10 bases, with 12 bases left in between. CDR3 DNA sequence: TGTGCCAGCAGCCCCCCCGGGGTGTCACCCCTCCACTTT. Translated: CASSPPGVSPLHF.

V usage is TRBV18 and J usage is TRBJ1-1, with D maybe TRBD1 (5 bases). Trimming stripped 2 bases from V and 1 base from J, with 11 bases between. CDR3 size: 15 residues. In germline, CDR1 is KGHSH, CDR2 LQKENI. The CDR3 DNA reads TGTGCCAGCTCACCATATTCAGGACAGAACACTGAAGCTTTCTTT. This codes for CASSPYSGQNTEAFF.

This clone was seen only once. For the CDR3, the DNA is TGTGCCAGCAGCCAAGATTTCCAAAGGGAAAAACTGTTTTTT. Encoded protein: CASSQDFQREKLFF. The chain couples TRBV14 to TRBJ1-4; D gene unclear. From germline, CDR1 is SGHDN and CDR2 FVKESK. Deletions cut 0 bases from V and 8 bases from J, with 10 bases between. This CDR3 contains 14 residues. Together with reference TRBV14 and TRBJ1-4, the CDR3 gives the full variable domain: EAGVTQFPSHSVIEKGQTVTLRCDPISGHDNLYWYRRVMGKEIKFLLHFVKESKQDESGMPNNRFLAERTGGTYSTLKVQPAELEDSGVYFCASSQDFQREKLFFGSGTQLSVL.

This chain uses TRBV4-1 with TRBJ2-3; unclear D gene. Deletions cut 2 bases from V and 0 bases from J, with 6 bases between. The CDR3 consists of 14 residues. Germline CDR1 MGHRA, CDR2 YSYEKL. CDR3 coding DNA: TGCGCCAGCAGCCAAAGGCGTAGCACAGATACGCAGTATTTT. Protein: CASSQRRSTDTQYF.

This clone showed up just once. At one boundary the junction diverges from the germline segment, which might be a read error. CDR3: CASNYRGLSTEAFF. The CDR3 nucleotides are TGTGCCAGCAATTACCGGGGGCTTTCCACGGAAGCTTTCTTT. This chain connects TRBV6-5 to TRBJ1-1, with D perhaps TRBD1 (6 bases). This CDR3 has 14 residues. The germline gives CDR1 MNHEY, CDR2 SVGAGI.

The gene calls are TRBV6-5 and TRBJ1-1, with 10 bases that match TRBD1. Germline V lookup: CDR1 MNHEY, CDR2 SVGAGI. This CDR3 is built from 15 residues. Unmatched junction bases numbered 4, after V lost 6 bases and J lost 0 bases. The CDR3 spells CASSRGQGLNTEAFF. In DNA form, the CDR3 reads TGTGCCAGCAGCCGGGGACAGGGGCTGAACACTGAAGCTTTCTTT.

The chain links TRBV30 to TRBJ1-1, with D possibly being TRBD1 (5 bases). The CDR3 has 13 residues. Germline values: CDR1 GTSNPN, CDR2 SVGIG (reference sequence). Trimming stripped 2 bases from V and 8 bases from J, with 15 bases between. This chain's CDR3 is CAWSKISTEEAFF. As DNA, the CDR3 is TGTGCCTGGAGTAAGATTTCGACAGAAGAAGCTTTCTTT.

This chain links TRBV5-1 with TRBJ2-3; D unresolved. The V gene's germline CDR1 is SGHRS and CDR2 YFSETQ. CDR3 length: 13 residues. Trimming pared 1 base from V and 4 bases from J, leaving 7 bases between. The CDR3 here is CASSLTVADTQYF. For the CDR3, the DNA is TGCGCCAGCAGCTTGACAGTAGCAGATACGCAGTATTTT.

V gene TRBV24-1 combines with J gene TRBJ2-2; possible D gene TRBD2, 6 bases. The CDR3 consists of 18 residues. Germline CDR1 and CDR2: KGHDR and SFDVKD. The V gene lost 1 base and the J gene lost 2 bases, with 16 bases spanning the gap. The CDR3 spells CATSDFRGRPDNTGELFF. The DNA for the CDR3 is TGTGCCACCAGTGATTTTCGTGGGAGGCCCGATAACACCGGGGAGCTGTTTTTT.

This sequence joins TRBV4-1 and TRBJ1-5; the match to TRBD1 covers 10 bases. Germline values: CDR1 MGHRA, CDR2 YSYEKL. The CDR3 extends over 15 amino acids. J lost 5 bases, V lost 5 bases, and 6 bases had no gene match. The CDR3 DNA is TGCGCCAGCAGCTCCGGGACAGGGGACCATCAGCCCCAGCATTTT. Protein sequence: CASSSGTGDHQPQHF.

The V gene is TRBV24-1, the J gene TRBJ2-1; 15 nucleotides align to TRBD2. V lost 3 bases and J lost 0; bases outside the gene matches: 8. Germline V gene lookup returns CDR1 KGHDR and CDR2 SFDVKD. This CDR3 comprises 20 residues. CDR3 loop: CATSDPPGTSGGTSYNEQFF. CDR3 DNA: TGTGCCACCAGTGATCCACCTGGGACTAGCGGGGGGACCTCCTACAATGAGCAGTTCTTC.